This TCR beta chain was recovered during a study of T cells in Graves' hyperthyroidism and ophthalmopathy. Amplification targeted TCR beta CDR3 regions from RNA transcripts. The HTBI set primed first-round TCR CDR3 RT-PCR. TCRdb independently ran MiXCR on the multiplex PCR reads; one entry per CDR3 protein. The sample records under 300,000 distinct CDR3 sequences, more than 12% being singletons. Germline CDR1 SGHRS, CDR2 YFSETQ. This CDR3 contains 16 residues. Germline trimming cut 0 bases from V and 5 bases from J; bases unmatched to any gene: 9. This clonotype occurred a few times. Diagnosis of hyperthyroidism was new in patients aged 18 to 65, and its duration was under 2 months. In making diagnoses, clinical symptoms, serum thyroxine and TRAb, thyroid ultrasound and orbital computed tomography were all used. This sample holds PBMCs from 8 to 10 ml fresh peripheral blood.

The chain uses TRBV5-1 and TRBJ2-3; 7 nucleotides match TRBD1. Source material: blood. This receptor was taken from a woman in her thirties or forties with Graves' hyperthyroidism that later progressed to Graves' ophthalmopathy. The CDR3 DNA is TGCGCCAGCAGCTTGGGAGGGGGCAATTGGATAGATACGCAGTATTTT. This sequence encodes CASSLGGGNWIDTQYF.